The 31 T cell receptor beta chains listed next were all sequenced from one sample in a study of blood T cell repertoires in COVID-19. Produced via immunoSEQ multiplex PCR; TCRdb's table is partial and in-frame only. The repertoire holds roughly 160,000 clones, with just under 85% as singletons. Sequencing was carried out using peripheral blood. The source is a woman of 80 years or more with COVID-19, enrolled during active disease.

The chain joins TRBV6-5 to TRBJ2-1; 12 positions match TRBD1. The germline V gene has CDR1 MNHEY and CDR2 SVGAGI. This CDR3 is 15 amino acids long. V gave up 7 bases and J gave up 12 bases; unmatched junction bases: 13. The DNA for the CDR3 is TGTGCCAGCACTGGGACAGGGGGCCCTATTGTTTGGCAGTTCTTC. It encodes CASTGTGGPIVWQFF.

The V call is TRBV3-1 (or the pseudogene TRBV3-2), the J call TRBJ2-2; weak D call: TRBD2 (5 bases). The CDR3 spans 16 residues. V was clipped by 1 base and J by 2 bases, with 11 bases between them. Germline CDR1 is LGHDT and CDR2 is YNNKEL (reference sequence). CDR3 amino acids: CASSQGAAANTGELFF. CDR3 bases: TGTGCCAGCAGCCAAGGGGCAGCGGCCAACACCGGGGAGCTGTTTTTT.

The V call is TRBV28, the J call TRBJ1-6; D call uncertain. The V end was cut by 6 bases, the J end by 10 bases, with 13 bases between. Germline loops: CDR1 MDHEN, CDR2 SYDVKM. The CDR3 loop spans 13 amino acids. The CDR3 reads CASSLTQVSPLHF. CDR3 nucleotides: TGTGCCAGCAGCCTGACGCAGGTGTCACCCCTCCACTTT. Based on the CDR3 plus reference TRBV28 and TRBJ1-6, the full variable domain is DVKVTQSSRYLVKRTGEKVFLECVQDMDHENMFWYRQDPGLGLRLIYFSYDVKMKEKGDIPEGYSVSREKKERFSLILESASTNQTSMYLCASSLTQVSPLHFGNGTRLTVT.

The V gene is TRBV7-2, the J gene TRBJ1-3; D gene unclear. Between the trimmed V and J ends, which lost 11 bases and 0 bases, there was a span of 11 bases. The CDR3 sequence is 13 residues long. The germline V gene encodes CDR1 SGHTA and CDR2 FQGNSA. This CDR3 is CASGVNSGNTIYF. As DNA, the CDR3 is TGTGCCTCCGGGGTGAACTCTGGAAACACCATATATTTT.

The chain links TRBV6-6 to TRBJ1-1, with D perhaps matching TRBD1 (5 bases). V lost 6 bases and J 1 base, leaving 12 bases between the germline ends. The germline CDR1 and CDR2 sequences are MNHNY and SVGAGI (reference sequence). There are 14 residues in the CDR3. CDR3 sequence (DNA): TGTGCCAGCAGGGGCGAACAGGCGAACACTGAAGCTTTCTTT. Translated, it gives CASRGEQANTEAFF.

The V gene is TRBV27, the J gene TRBJ2-3, with D tentatively TRBD2 (5 bases). CDR3 size: 15 residues. Trimming cost V 2 bases and J 1 base, with 10 bases left between them. Germline V CDR1 and CDR2: MNHEY, SMNVEV (reference sequence). The CDR3 DNA reads TGTGCCAGCAGTTTACAGAGGGTTCGCACAGATACGCAGTATTTT. The encoded protein is CASSLQRVRTDTQYF.

The chain joins TRBV5-1 to TRBJ2-3, with D perhaps TRBD2 (7 bases). The CDR3 runs 14 residues. V was clipped by 2 bases and J by 3 bases, with 10 bases between them. From germline, CDR1 is SGHRS and CDR2 YFSETQ. CDR3 nucleotides: TGCGCCAGCAGCTTTCGGGGGGCAACAGATACGCAGTATTTT. Protein product: CASSFRGATDTQYF. Together with reference TRBV5-1 and TRBJ2-3, the CDR3 gives the full variable domain: KAGVTQTPRYLIKTRGQQVTLSCSPISGHRSVSWYQQTPGQGLQFLFEYFSETQRNKGNFPGRFSGRQFSNSRSEMNVSTLELGDSALYLCASSFRGATDTQYFGPGTRLTVL.

This chain connects TRBV2 to TRBJ1-5; possible D gene TRBD1, 5 bases. CDR3 length equals 11 residues. V lost 7 bases to trimming and J lost 16 bases, with 17 bases between them. In germline, CDR1 is SNHLY, CDR2 FYNNEI. The CDR3 loop is CASTRQTGIHF. CDR3 in DNA: TGTGCCAGCACCCGACAGACGGGTATACATTTT.

The chain has TRBV7-3 and TRBJ2-5; D unclear. Germline V gene data show CDR1 as SGHTA and CDR2 as FQGTGA. The CDR3 is made up of 13 amino acids. Trimming removed 5 bases at V and 9 bases at J, with 16 bases between. This chain's CDR3 is CASSPEAARAQYF. The CDR3 coding sequence is TGTGCCAGCAGCCCGGAAGCAGCGCGCGCCCAGTACTTC.

V and J are TRBV5-1 and TRBJ2-1, with 8 bases identical to TRBD1. Germline CDR1 is SGHRS and CDR2 is YFSETQ. The trim removed 5 bases at V and 8 bases at J, leaving 18 bases unmatched. There are 17 residues in the CDR3. CDR3 amino acids: CASSQGLGGQGVDEQFF. The DNA for the CDR3 is TGCGCCAGCAGTCAGGGTCTTGGTGGACAGGGAGTGGATGAGCAGTTCTTC.

The chain is built from TRBV28 and TRBJ1-2; no firm D call. Germline lookup yields CDR1 MDHEN and CDR2 SYDVKM. Trimming pared 7 bases from V and 8 bases from J, leaving 14 bases between. CDR3 length: 12 amino acids. CDR3 amino acids: CASNLRENGYTF. Written as DNA, the CDR3 is TGTGCCAGCAACCTGAGGGAAAACGGCTACACCTTC.

The chain links TRBV3-1 (or the pseudogene TRBV3-2) to TRBJ2-1; 8 bases line up with TRBD2. The CDR3 runs 16 residues. Trimming cost V 2 bases and J 2 bases; bases outside gene matches: 5. Germline V CDR1 and CDR2: LGHDT, YNNKEL (reference sequence). The CDR3 coding sequence is TGTGCCAGCAGCCAACCGGGACTAGGTCCCTACAATGAGCAGTTCTTC. Its protein product is CASSQPGLGPYNEQFF.

This chain uses TRBV7-3 with TRBJ2-2; maybe TRBD2 (7 bases). This CDR3 is 15 amino acids long. V was trimmed by 4 bases and J by 5 bases, leaving 14 bases between them. Germline lookup yields CDR1 SGHTA and CDR2 FQGTGA. CDR3 loop: CASSSQRGATGELFF. CDR3 nucleotides: TGTGCCAGCAGCTCCCAACGGGGGGCAACCGGGGAGCTGTTTTTT.

V usage is TRBV19 and J usage is TRBJ2-1; TRBD1 aligns across 7 bases. The V segment lost 8 bases and the J segment 1 base; nucleotides outside the gene matches: 14. The CDR3 contains 17 residues. CDR1 LNHDA and CDR2 SQIVND come from the germline V gene (reference sequence). This CDR3 is CASSIYGQDVSYNEQFF. CDR3 nucleotide sequence: TGTGCCAGTTCTATTTACGGACAGGACGTATCCTACAATGAGCAGTTCTTC.

This chain uses TRBV18 with TRBJ1-3, with D possibly TRBD1 on 6 matching bases. V gave up 3 bases and J gave up 0 bases, with 18 bases separating them. The CDR3 has 18 amino acids. Germline assignment: CDR1 KGHSH and CDR2 LQKENI. CDR3 bases: TGTGCCAGCTCACCGATACCAGGGGCCCTGAGCTCTGGAAACACCATATATTTT. Its translation is CASSPIPGALSSGNTIYF. Combining the CDR3 with reference TRBV18 and TRBJ1-3 gives the whole variable domain NAGVMQNPRHLVRRRGQEARLRCSPMKGHSHVYWYRQLPEEGLKFMVYLQKENIIDESGMPKERFSAEFPKEGPSILRIQQVVRGDSAAYFCASSPIPGALSSGNTIYFGEGSWLTVV.

V usage is TRBV4-2 and J usage is TRBJ2-7, with 10 bases fitting TRBD1. The CDR3 runs to 15 residues. The trim removed 4 bases at V and 4 bases at J, leaving 7 bases unmatched. The V gene's germline CDR1 is LGHNA and CDR2 YNFKEQ. Here the CDR3 reads CASSPGTGERYEQYF. The CDR3 DNA reads TGTGCCAGCAGCCCCGGGACAGGGGAGAGGTACGAGCAGTACTTC.

This chain links TRBV5-1 with TRBJ1-1; no clear D gene. CDR1 SGHRS and CDR2 YFSETQ come from the germline V gene. V lost 2 bases and J lost 2, with 10 bases in between. The CDR3 has 14 residues. CDR3 protein: CASSLYDINTEAFF. Written as DNA, the CDR3 is TGCGCCAGCAGCTTATACGACATAAACACTGAAGCTTTCTTT.

The chain couples TRBV19 to TRBJ2-3, with TRBD2 identical over 9 bases. Trimming at V came to 8 bases and at J to 0 bases, leaving 12 bases not matched to a gene. CDR1 and CDR2 from the germline V gene are LNHDA and SQIVND (reference sequence). The CDR3 has 17 residues. The CDR3 nucleotides read TGTGCCAGTGCGGGGGGGAGGGAGGCGACTAGCACAGATACGCAGTATTTT. Its translation: CASAGGREATSTDTQYF.

The chain joins TRBV5-4 to TRBJ1-1; D is ambiguous. This CDR3 has 16 amino acids. Germline assignment: CDR1 SGHNT and CDR2 YYREEE (reference sequence). V was pared by 4 bases and J by 1 base, with 17 bases between. The CDR3, as DNA: TGTGCCAGCAGCACAGAACCGAGGGAATGGAACACTGAAGCTTTCTTT. Its protein product is CASSTEPREWNTEAFF.

V gene TRBV5-1 combines with J gene TRBJ1-2; D is possibly TRBD1 (6 bases). The CDR3 is 14 residues long. Germline V gene lookup returns CDR1 SGHRS and CDR2 YFSETQ. The ends were cut back, 4 bases at V and 4 bases at J, with 14 bases in the middle. The CDR3 region is CASSIRTDLYGYTF. CDR3 sequence (DNA): TGCGCCAGCAGCATAAGGACAGACCTCTATGGCTACACCTTC.

This clone was observed a single time. The rearrangement links TRBV11-2 to TRBJ2-5; tentatively, D is TRBD2 (5 bases). Germline-derived CDR1 and CDR2 are SGHAT and FQNNGV. CDR3 length: 14 residues. V lost 1 base to trimming and J lost 7 bases, with 13 bases between them. CDR3 DNA: TGTGCCAGCAGCTTAGGGGCAGGAGGACGGACCCAGTACTTC. Its protein product is CASSLGAGGRTQYF.

This chain joins TRBV20-1 and TRBJ2-7, with 12 bases matching TRBD2. CDR1 and CDR2 from the germline V gene are DFQATT and SNEGSKA (reference sequence). This CDR3 spans 15 amino acids. Losses at the gene ends were 3 bases for V and 5 bases for J; bases not matched to a gene: 8. DNA of the CDR3: TGCAGTGCTAGTTCCCGACTAGCGGGAGAACACGAGCAGTACTTC. Its protein product is CSASSRLAGEHEQYF.

The chain employs TRBV19 and TRBJ1-1; D remains ambiguous. V lost 6 bases, J lost 4 bases, and 9 bases lay in between. The CDR3 sequence is 12 residues long. From germline, CDR1 is LNHDA and CDR2 SQIVND (reference sequence). CDR3 DNA sequence: TGTGCCAGTAGCCCTCGGTTCACTGAAGCTTTCTTT. This gives the protein CASSPRFTEAFF. The full variable domain, completed using reference TRBV19 and TRBJ1-1, is DGGITQSPKYLFRKEGQNVTLSCEQNLNHDAMYWYRQDPGQGLRLIYYSQIVNDFQKGDIAEGYSVSREKKESFPLTVTSAQKNPTAFYLCASSPRFTEAFFGQGTRLTVV.

V usage is TRBV19 and J usage is TRBJ2-1; 8 nucleotides align to TRBD2. V shed 7 bases and J 10 bases; nucleotides not matched to a gene: 15. Germline values: CDR1 LNHDA, CDR2 SQIVND (reference sequence). The CDR3 has 15 amino acids. The CDR3 reads CASTLGGLEAYEQFF. For the CDR3, the DNA is TGTGCCAGTACCCTGGGGGGACTAGAGGCGTACGAGCAGTTCTTC.

The rearrangement uses TRBV20-1 and TRBJ1-1; D is undetermined. Per germline, CDR1 DFQATT and CDR2 SNEGSKA (reference sequence). The V end was cut by 6 bases, the J end by 3 bases, with 5 bases between. CDR3 size: 10 residues. This chain's CDR3 is CSAVDTEAFF. Here the CDR3 DNA reads TGCAGTGCAGTAGACACTGAAGCTTTCTTT.

This clone was seen a handful of times. V usage is TRBV15 and J usage is TRBJ1-5; D gene unclear. The length of the CDR3 is 12 residues. Trimming stripped 3 bases from V and 9 bases from J, with 9 bases between. CDR1 and CDR2 from the germline V gene are LNHNV and YYDKDF (reference sequence). CDR3 sequence reads: CATSRDFGPQHF. The CDR3 DNA is TGTGCCACCAGCAGGGACTTTGGGCCCCAGCATTTT.

The rearrangement uses TRBV5-6 and TRBJ2-3; the match to TRBD1 covers 8 bases. This CDR3 comprises 15 residues. Germline lookup yields CDR1 SGHDT and CDR2 YYEEEE. J was trimmed by 1 base and V by 3 bases; bases with no gene match: 4. CDR3 region: CASSSGGVGTDTQYF. DNA of the CDR3: TGTGCCAGCAGCTCAGGGGGCGTCGGCACAGATACGCAGTATTTT.

The CDR3 DNA is TGCGCCAGCAGCTACGGACAGGGGGTCGATGAGCAGTTCTTC. Translated, it gives CASSYGQGVDEQFF. The chain carries TRBV5-1 and TRBJ2-1; 10 nucleotides align to TRBD1. This CDR3 has 14 amino acids. Germline loops: CDR1 SGHRS, CDR2 YFSETQ. The V segment lost 3 bases and the J segment 8 bases; nucleotides outside the gene matches: 5.

The chain has TRBV9 and TRBJ1-4; TRBD1 agrees at 7 bases. The J segment lost 0 bases and the V segment lost 0 bases, leaving 5 bases of the junction unmatched. Germline lookup yields CDR1 SGDLS and CDR2 YYNGEE. The CDR3 length is 17 residues. The CDR3 nucleotides read TGTGCCAGCAGCGTAGGGGCAGGGGGGACAACTAATGAAAAACTGTTTTTT. It yields the protein CASSVGAGGTTNEKLFF.

The chain couples TRBV11-2 to TRBJ2-3; D remains unclear. Per the germline V gene, CDR1 is SGHAT and CDR2 is FQNNGV. This CDR3 spans 13 amino acids. V was cut by 2 bases and J by 4 bases, with 7 bases left in between. CDR3 in DNA: TGTGCCAGCAGCTTAACGGTCGCAGATACGCAGTATTTT. It specifies CASSLTVADTQYF.

V usage is TRBV11-3 and J usage is TRBJ2-4; 7 bases are a match to TRBD2. The CDR3 spans 16 residues. The V gene's germline CDR1 is SGHNT and CDR2 YENEEA. With V trimmed by 5 bases and J by 6 bases, 13 bases remained unmatched. CDR3 in DNA: TGTGCCAGCAGCGCCGGCGGGGAGGGCAGCCGAAACATTCAGTACTTC. This codes for CASSAGGEGSRNIQYF.